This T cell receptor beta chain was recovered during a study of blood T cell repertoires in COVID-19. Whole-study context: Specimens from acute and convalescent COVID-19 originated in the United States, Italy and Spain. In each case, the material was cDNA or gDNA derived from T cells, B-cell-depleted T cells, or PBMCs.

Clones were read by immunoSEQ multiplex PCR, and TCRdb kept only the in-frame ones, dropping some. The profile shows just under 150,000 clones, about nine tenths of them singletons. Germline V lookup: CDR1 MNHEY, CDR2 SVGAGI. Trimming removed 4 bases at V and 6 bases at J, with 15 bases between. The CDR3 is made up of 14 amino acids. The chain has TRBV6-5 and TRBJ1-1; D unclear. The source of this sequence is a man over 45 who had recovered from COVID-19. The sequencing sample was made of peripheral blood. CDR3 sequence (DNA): TGTGCCAGCAGTTCGCAAGGGAGGGTCGCTGAAGCTTTCTTT. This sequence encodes CASSSQGRVAEAFF.